The 3 T cell receptor beta chains reported below all come from one sample, sequenced in a study of shared clonotypes between healthy human individuals. Clones were sequenced by immunoSEQ multiplex PCR, and TCRdb holds only the in-frame ones, with some missing. The sample holds 2 million to 3 million clones, over 85% seen once. The source material was naive CD4+ T cells from PBMCs. The subset is: CD45RA+ positively selected. The receptors stem from a man aged 18-30 years in good health. Some clones in this sample may be carry-over from other donors' samples.

This chain connects TRBV6-5 to TRBJ1-1, with D possibly matching TRBD1 (5 bases). The CDR3 is made up of 14 amino acids. V was shortened by 6 bases and J by 1 base, with 12 bases between the two germline ends. Germline V lookup: CDR1 MNHEY, CDR2 SVGAGI. The CDR3: CASSYGTRNTEAFF. The CDR3, as DNA: TGTGCCAGCAGCTACGGGACCAGGAACACTGAAGCTTTCTTT.

The rearrangement uses TRBV4-2 and TRBJ2-3, with 9 bases fitting TRBD2. Germline trimming cut 4 bases from V and 6 bases from J; bases unmatched to any gene: 8. The CDR3 length is 15 residues. Germline V gives CDR1 LGHNA, CDR2 YNFKEQ. DNA for the CDR3: TGTGCCAGCAGCCCATTAGCGGGGGCTCAGGATACGCAGTATTTT. It yields the protein CASSPLAGAQDTQYF.

V is TRBV28 and J is TRBJ1-5; no definite D call. The germline CDR1 and CDR2 sequences are MDHEN and SYDVKM. V shed 6 bases and J shed 2 bases, with 11 bases lying between them. This CDR3 has 14 amino acids. The CDR3 DNA reads TGTGCCAGCAGCCGACACGCGGGCAATCAGCCCCAGCATTTT. Protein product: CASSRHAGNQPQHF.